This T cell receptor (beta chain) was captured by sequencing in a study of blood T cell repertoires in COVID-19. On the study more broadly: The samples span acute and convalescent COVID-19 from the United States, Italy and Spain. T cells, B-cell-depleted T cells, or PBMCs provided the cDNA or gDNA that served as material.

CDR3 length: 14 amino acids. Germline assignment: CDR1 MNHEY and CDR2 SVGEGT. V was pared by 4 bases and J by 1 base, with 10 bases between. Cohort assignment relied on participant-reported clinical history. Authors' methods: Amplified reference gene primers provided the basis for estimating nucleated cell counts. Sequencing used immunoSEQ multiplex PCR; TCRdb keeps in-frame clones, though not all of them. The DNA gave D and trimming, while V, J and clone size come from that table. The table includes around 250,000 clones, about 80% detected once. The V and J genes are TRBV6-2 or TRBV6-3 and TRBJ1-1; D not resolved. The TCR sequence derives from a man aged 25 to 45 with acute COVID-19. Sequencing used PBMCs or T cells enriched from blood (not recorded which). The CDR3 DNA reads as TGTGCCAGCAGTTTCCCCCCTAAGAACACTGAAGCTTTCTTT. It codes for CASSFPPKNTEAFF.